This T cell receptor (beta chain) was profiled in a study of shared clonotypes between healthy human individuals. Across the study: Each donor's CD8 memory used one plate, CD8 naive two, each CD4 subset three.

Study donors comprised healthy, HIV-negative adults devoid of recent acute infection or vaccination. To note about this clone: The antigen is unknown.

J was trimmed by 7 bases and V by 6 bases; bases with no gene match: 6. The germline V gene encodes CDR1 MNHEY and CDR2 SVGAGI. The CDR3 is made up of 13 amino acids. This table comes from immunoSEQ multiplex PCR, and its TCRdb copy is limited to in-frame clones, with some not included. The data contain 2 million to 3 million clones, roughly 92% of them singletons. Study-wide findings and caveats: With a handful of donors compared, around 4.7% of naive CD4 clonotypes were shared.

The chain employs TRBV6-5 and TRBJ1-2; TRBD1 aligns across 9 bases. This TCR derives from a man younger than 35 in good health. The sequenced sample was naive CD4+ T cells sorted from blood. This sample's subset: CD45RA+ positively selected. The CDR3 DNA sequence: TGTGCCAGCAGCTCCGGGACAGGGCTTGGCTACACCTTC. It codes for CASSSGTGLGYTF.